This T cell receptor (beta chain) was found in a study of T cell repertoires in cytomegalovirus infection. Study-level background: Signatures in public TCR beta sequences pointed to both CMV infection and matching HLA type.

Germline V gives CDR1 MGHRA, CDR2 YSYEKL. With 4 bases clipped from V and 1 base from J, the junction kept 6 bases outside the gene matches. CDR3 length equals 15 residues. As to this clonotype: Its specificity is unknown.

TCRdb reanalysed the reads using MiXCR and keeps one entry per CDR3 protein. The table shows some 440,000 distinct CDR3 sequences, with under 40% occurring only once. Overall study findings and caveats: Dominating the ex vivo response were TCR beta clonotypes that were CMV-specific and HLA-C-restricted. Cumulated frequencies of public TCR beta families served to identify carriers of CMV plus the relevant HLA.

The TCR was taken from a human donor in good health (CMV status not recorded). Some clones in this sample may be carry-over from other donors' samples. This chain uses TRBV4-1 with TRBJ1-1; TRBD1 agrees at 7 bases. Input material: PBMCs. The CDR3 bases are TGCGCCAGCAGCCTAGACAGGGCGCGGAACACTGAAGCTTTCTTT. It encodes CASSLDRARNTEAFF.